The source of this T cell receptor beta chain is a study of T cells in tuberculosis. Overall study: In South Africa, adults with active tuberculosis were compared with IGRA-negative and latently infected IGRA-positive adolescents.

Time point reported: new active TB diagnosis, blood taken before or within 7 days of starting treatment. Tuberculosis was confirmed by positive sputum smear and/or M. tuberculosis culture. This clone has more than one count but fewer than ten. No antigen is known for it. Study conclusions and caveats: Smaller distances to GMM-specific TCRs suggested their expansion in active tuberculosis.

Data came from immunoSEQ multiplex PCR; TCRdb stores just in-frame clones and leaves some out. The data show tens of thousands of clones, about 83% seen once. The TCR comes from an adult with tuberculosis. Specimen: PBMCs, collected at tuberculosis diagnosis.

The CDR3 coding sequence is TGTGCCAGTAGTCCCTGGACAGGGGGCGAGACCCAGTACTTC. Its protein is CASSPWTGGETQYF. The V call is TRBV19, the J call TRBJ2-5; 11 bases map to TRBD1. CDR3 size: 14 residues. The germline V gene encodes CDR1 LNHDA and CDR2 SQIVND (reference sequence). With 5 bases clipped from V and 5 bases from J, the junction kept 4 bases outside the gene matches.